This is a list of T cell receptor beta chains from one sample in a study of molecular identifiers for immune sequencing clone quantification. TCRdb processed the PCR reads anew with MiXCR; each CDR3 protein has one entry. Of over 550,000 distinct CDR3 sequences in the sample, about 25% were seen once. Sequencing was performed on naive CD8+ T cells from blood, with Jurkat cell RNA spiked in. These receptors all come from a human donor in good health. Some libraries in this study had Jurkat cell RNA spiked in. Each CDR3 is given with its conserved first and last residue. A D gene is named only where the DNA matches it firmly. Rows may omit the clone size; those that give it use once, few, many or a size class.

v_gene	abundance	j_gene	d_gene	CDR3aa	CDR3nt
TRBV9	few	TRBJ2-2	NA	CASSGLGTQGPSGELFF	TGTGCCAGCAGCGGGCTCGGGACCCAGGGGCCGTCCGGGGAGCTGTTTTTT
TRBV2	many	TRBJ1-1	TRBD1	CASSETGTGENTEAFF	TGTGCCAGCAGTGAAACGGGGACAGGGGAGAACACTGAAGCTTTCTTT
TRBV28	once	TRBJ2-7	TRBD2	CASSPASGAHYAPYF	TGTGCCAGCAGTCCCGCTAGCGGAGCTCACTACGCGCCGTACTTC
TRBV9	NA	TRBJ2-5	NA	CASSVIGGPFQETQYF	TGTGCCAGCAGCGTAATCGGGGGGCCTTTTCAAGAGACCCAGTACTTC
TRBV27	NA	TRBJ2-3	NA	CTSRSLLSSTDTQYF	TGTACCAGCAGGTCTCTTCTCTCTAGCACAGATACGCAGTATTTT
TRBV6-5	NA	TRBJ1-5	TRBD1	CASRGQFGQPQHF	TGTGCCAGCAGGGGACAGTTTGGGCAGCCCCAGCATTTT
TRBV27	many	TRBJ2-7	NA	CASSMTGTPYEQYF	TGTGCCAGCAGTATGACCGGGACCCCCTACGAGCAGTACTTC
TRBV19	once	TRBJ2-3	TRBD1	CASSIGGQGLDTQYF	TGTGCCAGTAGTATAGGGGGACAGGGACTGGATACGCAGTATTTT
TRBV19	few	TRBJ2-5	NA	CASSIDFLEQETQYF	TGTGCCAGTAGTATAGATTTCCTTGAGCAAGAGACCCAGTACTTC
TRBV7-2	few	TRBJ2-5	TRBD1	CASSLEDRGETQYF	TGTGCCAGCAGCTTAGAGGACAGGGGCGAGACCCAGTACTTC
TRBV24-1	many	TRBJ2-3	NA	CATSDTPDLSDTQYF	TGTGCCACCAGTGATACTCCGGACCTTTCGGATACGCAGTATTTT
TRBV6-5	few	TRBJ2-3	NA	CASRKGPYSSTDTQYF	TGTGCCAGCAGGAAGGGACCGTACTCTAGCACAGATACGCAGTATTTT
TRBV12-3/TRBV12-4	many	TRBJ2-1	NA	CASSLTRDQGSF	TGTGCCAGCAGTTTAACCCGGGACCAGGGTTCCTTC
TRBV12-3/TRBV12-4	few	TRBJ2-7	NA	CASSFGSPRAYEQYF	TGTGCCAGCAGTTTCGGCTCTCCTCGAGCCTACGAGCAGTACTTC
TRBV11-2	many	TRBJ2-1	NA	CASSQRRTTYNEQFF	TGTGCCAGCAGCCAACGGCGGACTACCTACAATGAGCAGTTCTTC
TRBV6-6	many	TRBJ2-3	TRBD2	CASNPSGSWLGQYF	TGTGCCAGCAACCCTAGCGGGAGTTGGTTGGGGCAGTATTTT
TRBV4-1	NA	TRBJ1-1	NA	CASSQDRWVGQNTEAFF	TGCGCCAGCAGCCAAGATCGGTGGGTCGGCCAGAACACTGAAGCTTTCTTT
TRBV5-6	few	TRBJ1-6	TRBD1	CASSLRDSGFGSPLHF	TGTGCCAGCAGCCTAAGGGACAGCGGGTTCGGGTCACCCCTCCACTTT
TRBV5-1	many	TRBJ2-3	NA	CASSLAVSGDGDTQYF	TGCGCCAGCAGCTTGGCCGTATCGGGAGACGGAGATACGCAGTATTTT
TRBV11-2	many	TRBJ2-3	NA	CASSTRHLDTQYF	TGTGCCAGCAGCACCAGACACTTAGATACGCAGTATTTT
TRBV7-2	few	TRBJ1-5	TRBD1	CASSSEDRVGHQPQHF	TGTGCCAGCAGCTCGGAGGACAGGGTGGGGCATCAGCCCCAGCATTTT
TRBV13	NA	TRBJ2-7	TRBD2	CASSLGGGLETEQYF	TGTGCCAGCAGCTTAGGCGGGGGGTTGGAAACCGAGCAGTACTTC
TRBV7-6	many	TRBJ2-7	NA	CASSLGLSLGEQYF	TGTGCCAGCAGCCTGGGCCTTTCTCTGGGGGAGCAGTACTTC
TRBV21-1	NA	TRBJ2-3	NA	CASSTRVAHRYTDTQYF	TGTGCCAGCAGCACCAGAGTGGCGCACAGGTACACAGATACGCAGTATTTT
TRBV19	few	TRBJ1-5	NA	CASSIVTDQPQHF	TGTGCCAGTAGTATAGTCACTGATCAGCCCCAGCATTTT
TRBV7-8	NA	TRBJ2-2	NA	CASSLGFGRAGGYGSAGELFF	TGTGCCAGCAGCTTAGGATTTGGTCGGGCAGGGGGTTACGGGAGCGCCGGGGAGCTGTTTTTT
TRBV5-1	many	TRBJ2-7	NA	CASSQQGVDYEQYF	TGCGCCAGCAGTCAACAGGGCGTGGACTACGAGCAGTACTTC
TRBV7-2	NA	TRBJ2-2	NA	CASGLEWDGASTGELFF	TGTGCCAGCGGCTTAGAGTGGGACGGCGCGAGCACCGGGGAGCTGTTTTTT
TRBV19	few	TRBJ2-7	TRBD1	CASSMGTGLKEQYF	TGTGCCAGTAGTATGGGGACAGGGCTGAAAGAGCAGTACTTC
TRBV4-3	NA	TRBJ2-3	TRBD2	CASSQKGLTSRGTDTQYF	TGCGCCAGCAGCCAAAAGGGTTTGACTAGCCGGGGGACAGATACGCAGTATTTT
TRBV4-1	NA	TRBJ1-2	TRBD1	CASSQDWGQGNYGYTF	TGCGCCAGCAGCCAAGATTGGGGACAGGGAAACTATGGCTACACCTTC
TRBV19	NA	TRBJ2-3	NA	CARSQEVFRMSTDTQYF	TGTGCCAGAAGTCAAGAGGTTTTTAGGATGAGCACAGATACGCAGTATTTT
TRBV15	NA	TRBJ2-3	NA	CAASRERLTTDTQYF	TGTGCCGCCAGCAGAGAACGGTTGACAACAGATACGCAGTATTTT
TRBV5-4	few	TRBJ1-6	NA	CASSGPDYNSPLHF	TGTGCCAGCAGCGGACCCGACTATAATTCACCCCTCCACTTT
TRBV11-1	NA	TRBJ1-1	NA	CASSLALRGQMDTEAFF	TGTGCCAGCAGCTTAGCGCTGAGGGGCCAGATGGACACTGAAGCTTTCTTT
TRBV20-1	few	TRBJ2-7	NA	CSARDLWAAGSYEQYF	TGCAGTGCTAGAGATCTTTGGGCGGCTGGCTCCTACGAGCAGTACTTC
TRBV14	many	TRBJ2-5	NA	CASSQDLAKGLRQETQYF	TGTGCCAGCAGCCAAGATCTGGCAAAGGGGCTCCGGCAAGAGACCCAGTACTTC
TRBV11-3	few	TRBJ1-5	NA	CASSFIIWQVIEKPQHF	TGTGCCAGCAGCTTTATCATTTGGCAGGTCATAGAAAAGCCCCAGCATTTT
TRBV20-1	many	TRBJ2-7	NA	CSARKNREGNEQYF	TGCAGTGCTAGAAAAAACAGGGAGGGGAACGAGCAGTACTTC
TRBV6-5	many	TRBJ2-3	NA	CASSYGAQPPADTQYF	TGTGCCAGCAGTTACGGGGCTCAACCACCGGCAGATACGCAGTATTTT